This TCR beta chain was captured by sequencing in a study of OX40 agonist ivuxolimab in advanced cancers. Study-wide context: Patients received the agonistic anti-OX40 (CD134) antibody ivuxolimab. Every patient in dose escalation had hepatocellular carcinoma, melanoma, renal cell or head and neck cancer.

Whole-study findings and limits: Among patients with partial responses at 0.1-3.0 mg/kg, clonal expansion was among the lowest.

Comments on this clone: The antigen is unknown.

V was clipped by 5 bases and J by 3 bases; unmatched bases: 7. The CDR3 totals 15 residues. CDR1 MNHNS and CDR2 SASEGT come from the germline V gene. Measured with immunoSEQ multiplex PCR; TCRdb has only the in-frame clones, and not every one. The sample consists of approximately 64,000 clones, about nine tenths of them appearing once. The chain joins TRBV6-1 to TRBJ1-5; 7 nucleotides align to TRBD1. The sample consisted of CD4+ or CD8+ T cells sorted from blood, taken in a trial of the OX40 agonist ivuxolimab. The receptor was derived from an adult with an advanced solid tumor such as melanoma, head and neck, liver or kidney cancer. CDR3 in amino acids: CASSPLQGINQPQHF. The CDR3 region has the DNA TGTGCCAGCAGTCCCCTACAGGGGATCAATCAGCCCCAGCATTTT.